These 20 T cell receptor beta chains share one sample of origin, sequenced in a study of Tregs in tolerant kidney transplant recipients. Mixed chimerism was transient after nonmyeloablative marrow transplants from related graft donors. Some clones are missing from TCRdb's copy, which holds only in-frame ones; the method was immunoSEQ multiplex PCR. Recorded for this sample: about 14,000 clones. This sample comprised CD8+ T cells from blood (PBMCs), obtained 6 months after the transplant. The receptor set was obtained from a human patient who received a combined kidney and bone marrow transplant. Some T cells may be supplied by the graft donor.

As to this clone: The read comes to an end 3 residues before the CDR3 does, leaving the germline J gene to fill in the end. The V call is TRBV5-1, the J call TRBJ2-2; a weak D match, TRBD2 (6 bases). V lost 3 bases and J lost 7, with 16 bases in between. This CDR3 has 15 amino acids. Germline lookup yields CDR1 SGHRS and CDR2 YFSETQ. CDR3 bases read: TGCGCCAGCAGCTCCCTTTTAGGGGAGGACGGGGAG. It codes for CASSSLLGEDGE. The entire CDR3 sequence reads CASSSLLGEDGELFF.

As for this clone: Sequencing ends 3 residues short of the CDR3 end; the germline J gene provides the rest. The chain recombines TRBV5-1 with TRBJ2-5; TRBD1 agrees at 7 bases. CDR1 is SGHRS and CDR2 is YFSETQ in the germline V gene. The CDR3 is 15 amino acids. After removal of 3 bases from V and 4 bases from J, the junction contained 9 bases not matched to a gene. CDR3 DNA (partial): TGCGCCAGCAGCTCAACAGGGGCGGTGGGAGAGACC. Its translation: CASSSTGAVGET. The CDR3 in its entirety is CASSSTGAVGETQYF. Based on the CDR3 plus reference TRBV5-1 and TRBJ2-5, the full variable domain is KAGVTQTPRYLIKTRGQQVTLSCSPISGHRSVSWYQQTPGQGLQFLFEYFSETQRNKGNFPGRFSGRQFSNSRSEMNVSTLELGDSALYLCASSSTGAVGETQYFGPGTRLLVL.

In regard to this clone: The read ends 3 residues before the CDR3 terminus; that terminus is restored from the germline J gene. The genes are TRBV29-1 and TRBJ2-7, with D tentatively TRBD2 (5 bases). V was cut by 6 bases and J by 0 bases, with 15 bases left in between. Germline values: CDR1 SQVTM, CDR2 ANQGSEA. The CDR3 has 14 amino acids. Partial CDR3 DNA: TGCAGCGTCCTCGGCGAGGGCAGCTCCTACGAG. Residues: CSVLGEGSSYE. The whole CDR3 sequence is CSVLGEGSSYEQYF.

With regard to this clone: The DNA ends 3 residues before the CDR3 does, and the rest of the CDR3 is filled in from the germline J gene. V and J are TRBV20-1 and TRBJ2-7; 9 positions agree with TRBD1. CDR1 and CDR2 (germline): DFQATT, SNEGSKA (reference sequence). This CDR3 is 13 amino acids long. The junction had 5 bases not matched to a gene; V was cut back by 5 bases and J by 3 bases. This CDR3 reads CSARGTGLYEQYF. Incomplete CDR3 DNA: TGCAGTGCTCGCGGGACAGGGCTCTACGAG.

Worth noting for this clone: The CDR3 end falls 3 residues outside the read, so it is completed with the germline J gene. The V and J genes are TRBV7-2 and TRBJ1-1; a weak D match, TRBD1 (5 bases). Trimming cost V 5 bases and J 7 bases, with 8 bases left between them. Germline V gene sequence: CDR1 SGHTA, CDR2 FQGNSA. The CDR3 length is 11 residues. Partial CDR3 DNA: TGTGCCAGCAGCCCGGGGGGTGAA. Amino acid sequence: CASSPGGE. The whole CDR3 region reads CASSPGGEAFF. Full variable domain (missing parts from reference TRBV7-2 and TRBJ1-1): GAGVSQSPSNKVTEKGKDVELRCDPISGHTALYWYRQSLGQGLEFLIYFQGNSAPDKSGLPSDRFSAERTGGSVSTLTIQRTQQEDSAVYLCASSPGGEAFFGQGTRLTVV.

On this clone: The CDR3 extends 3 residues past the end of the read, so its final part is completed from the germline J gene. This chain links TRBV11-2 with TRBJ2-1; 8 bases fit TRBD1. After removal of 5 bases from V and 4 bases from J, the junction contained 7 bases not matched to a gene. Germline CDR1 SGHAT, CDR2 FQNNGV. The CDR3 runs to 15 residues. Partial CDR3 DNA: TGTGCCAGCAGCCCCGGACAGGGAAGGTACAATGAG. This encodes CASSPGQGRYNE. The whole CDR3 is CASSPGQGRYNEQFF. Full variable domain (remainder filled in from reference TRBV11-2 and TRBJ2-1): EAGVAQSPRYKIIEKRQSVAFWCNPISGHATLYWYQQILGQGPKLLIQFQNNGVVDDSQLPKDRFSAERLKGVDSTLKIQPAKLEDSAVYLCASSPGQGRYNEQFFGPGTRLTVL.

Concerning this clone: The sequence runs out 3 residues before the end of the CDR3; the remainder is reconstructed from the germline J gene. The chain has TRBV5-1 and TRBJ2-5; 9 bases align to TRBD2. Losses at the gene ends were 3 bases for V and 4 bases for J; bases not matched to a gene: 10. The length of the CDR3 is 16 residues. The germline V gene has CDR1 SGHRS and CDR2 YFSETQ. The CDR3 spells CASSWRGRGGRETQYF. Partial CDR3 DNA: TGCGCCAGCAGCTGGCGTGGGCGGGGGGGCCGAGAGACC.

Turning to this clone: The read terminates 3 residues before the CDR3 end, so the remaining end is supplied by the germline J gene. The chain couples TRBV20-1 to TRBJ2-1; 12 positions agree with TRBD2. The length of the CDR3 is 18 residues. The V gene's germline CDR1 is DFQATT and CDR2 SNEGSKA (reference sequence). With 8 bases clipped from V and 2 bases from J, the junction kept 16 bases outside the gene matches. The CDR3 loop reads CSTLPWLAGGGTYNEQFF. The CDR3 DNA, read in part, is TGCAGTACCCTACCTTGGCTAGCGGGAGGGGGGACCTACAATGAG.

With respect to this clone: The observed sequence ends 3 residues before the CDR3 terminus, with the missing tail filled in from the germline J gene. The J gene is TRBJ2-2, the V gene TRBV29-1; D is unclear. V was clipped by 1 base and J by 0 bases, with 6 bases between them. The CDR3 totals 14 residues. Germline CDR1 reads SQVTM; CDR2 reads ANQGSEA. CDR3 DNA (partial): TGCAGCGTTGAAGGGCAGACGAACACCGGGGAG. This gives the protein CSVEGQTNTGE. The complete CDR3 reads CSVEGQTNTGELFF.

Points on this clone: The read is 3 residues too short to cover the CDR3 end, so that end is filled in from the germline J gene. The chain recombines TRBV19 with TRBJ2-1; 8 positions match TRBD2. V shed 3 bases and J 2 bases; nucleotides not matched to a gene: 6. The CDR3 is 16 residues long. Germline assignment: CDR1 LNHDA and CDR2 SQIVND (reference sequence). The CDR3 region is CASSISAGGTYNEQFF. The covered CDR3 bases are TGTGCCAGTAGTATTTCCGCGGGGGGAACCTACAATGAG.

With regard to this clone: The read ends 3 residues shy of where the CDR3 ends; the end is completed using the germline J gene. The chain links TRBV28 to TRBJ2-7; the D is unclear. The germline V and J ends were trimmed by 4 bases and 0 bases, with 10 bases remaining between them. CDR1 and CDR2 from the germline V gene are MDHEN and SYDVKM. The CDR3 has 14 amino acids. The sequenced CDR3 bases are TGTGCCAGCAGTTCTCAACAGAGCTCCTACGAG. It encodes CASSSQQSSYE. In full, the CDR3 is CASSSQQSSYEQYF.

Comment on this clone: Read coverage stops 3 residues before the CDR3 terminus; the germline J gene supplies the remainder. The chain is built from TRBV29-1 and TRBJ2-3, with 11 bases identical to TRBD1. Germline V gene lookup returns CDR1 SQVTM and CDR2 ANQGSEA. This CDR3 comprises 14 residues. The CDR3 here is CSVGTGGGDQPQYF. CDR3 bases read: TGCAGCGTTGGGACAGGGGGCGGGGATCAGCCG.

In the case of this clone: The DNA ends 3 residues before the CDR3 does, and the rest of the CDR3 is filled in from the germline J gene. The J gene is TRBJ2-2, the V gene TRBV13; 8 bases are a match to TRBD1. The junction had 7 bases not matched to a gene; V was cut back by 5 bases and J by 5 bases. CDR1 and CDR2 from the germline V gene are PRHDT and FYEKMQ (reference sequence). This CDR3 region has 15 residues. This CDR3 is CASSPLYRGTGELFF. The part of the CDR3 DNA that was read is TGTGCCAGCAGCCCTCTATACAGGGGGACCGGGGAG.

As for this clone: The same CDR3 also results from other DNA sequences found in this sample. The CDR3 DNA, read in part, is TGCAGCGTTGGACAGGGTCATGAG. Residues: CSVGQGHE. The entire CDR3 protein reads CSVGQGHEQFF. The V call is TRBV29-1, the J call TRBJ2-1, with 7 positions matching TRBD1. The read ends 3 residues before the CDR3 terminus; that terminus is restored from the germline J gene. Looked up from germline, CDR1 is SQVTM and CDR2 is ANQGSEA. This CDR3 is built from 11 residues. V dropped 4 bases and J dropped 8; count of bases not matched to a gene: 2.

Notes on this clone: Sequencing ends 3 residues short of the CDR3 end; the germline J gene provides the rest. The chain is built from TRBV18 and TRBJ1-2; D gene uncertain. The CDR3 is made up of 12 amino acids. Per germline, CDR1 KGHSH and CDR2 LQKENI. CDR3 DNA, as far as it was read: TGTGCCAGCTCCGATATTTCCTACGAC. As protein: CASSDISYD. The full-length CDR3 reads as CASSDISYDYTF.

Note on this clone: The read terminates 3 residues before the CDR3 end, so the remaining end is supplied by the germline J gene. The chain carries TRBV20-1 and TRBJ2-3, with 7 bases fitting TRBD2. The length of the CDR3 is 15 residues. The V gene's germline CDR1 is DFQATT and CDR2 SNEGSKA (reference sequence). V shed 5 bases, J shed 5 bases, and the junction held 13 bases outside the gene matches. The CDR3 protein is CSAVQASGAGDTQYF. CDR3 DNA, as far as it was read: TGCAGTGCTGTCCAGGCTAGCGGTGCCGGAGATACG.

In the case of this clone: With the read ending 3 residues before the CDR3 end, the germline J gene is used to fill in that end. The chain employs TRBV12-3 or TRBV12-4 and TRBJ2-3, with D tentatively TRBD2 (5 bases). Trimming removed 4 bases at V and 2 bases at J, with 10 bases between. The length of the CDR3 is 14 residues. CDR3 DNA (partial): TGTGCCAGCAGTTGGGTTAGCGTCACAGATACG. This codes for CASSWVSVTDT. The CDR3 reads in full as CASSWVSVTDTQYF.

As to this clone: The missing CDR3 end, 3 residues past where the read stops, is filled in from the germline J gene. The rearrangement links TRBV14 to TRBJ2-3, with D tentatively TRBD2 (6 bases). This CDR3 has 16 amino acids. V was trimmed by 5 bases and J by 0 bases, leaving 15 bases between them. CDR1 and CDR2 from the germline V gene are SGHDN and FVKESK. The CDR3 reads CASSEPGVTSTDTQYF. Incomplete CDR3 DNA: TGTGCCAGCAGCGAGCCGGGGGTTACTAGCACAGATACG.

For this clone: The CDR3 extends 3 residues past the end of the read, so its final part is completed from the germline J gene. J is TRBJ2-1 and V is TRBV30; the D gene is possibly TRBD1 (5 bases). The CDR3 sequence is 13 residues long. Germline V gene data show CDR1 as GTSNPN and CDR2 as SVGIG (reference sequence). V was trimmed by 7 bases and J by 4 bases, leaving 14 bases between them. The CDR3 bases that were read are TGTGCCTCCCTAAGGGGCAGGTACAATGAG. This encodes CASLRGRYNE. The whole CDR3 reads CASLRGRYNEQFF.

About this clone itself: The read terminates 3 residues before the CDR3 end, so the remaining end is supplied by the germline J gene. The chain is built from TRBV29-1 and TRBJ2-7; TRBD2 matches 13 bases. Germline loops: CDR1 SQVTM, CDR2 ANQGSEA. With 3 bases clipped from V and 4 bases from J, the junction kept 0 bases outside the gene matches. The CDR3 consists of 13 residues. Incomplete CDR3 DNA: TGCAGCGTTGAGACTAGCGGGAGGTACGAG. Translated, it gives CSVETSGRYE. The entire CDR3 reads CSVETSGRYEQYF.